This paragraph reports one T cell receptor beta chain. Its antigen remains unknown. The CDR3 contains 11 residues. Trimming left V 6 bases short and J 8 bases short, with 8 bases between. Germline CDR1 and CDR2: MNHEY and SMNVEV (reference sequence). The method was immunoSEQ multiplex PCR; TCRdb's version includes in-frame clones alone and lacks a portion of them. The sample shows tens of thousands of clones, 45% to 70% of them seen only once. This record comes from a study of cytotoxic CD8 clonotypes in ibrutinib-treated CLL. Overall study findings and caveats: With treatment, public clonotypes, which were uncommon, either contracted or remained stable. Sampling of sustained-remission and progressing patients occurred at differing times.

J is TRBJ2-1 and V is TRBV27, with D tentatively TRBD2 (5 bases). This receptor was identified in a human donor with chronic lymphocytic leukemia. The material sequenced was PBMCs, taken after 24 months of ibrutinib treatment. The CDR3 loop is CASRGGDEQFF. In nucleotides, the CDR3 is TGTGCCAGCAGAGGAGGCGATGAGCAGTTCTTC.